This T cell receptor beta chain was recovered during a study of blood T cell repertoires in COVID-19. Whole-study context: The samples span acute and convalescent COVID-19 from the United States, Italy and Spain. In each case, the material was cDNA or gDNA derived from T cells, B-cell-depleted T cells, or PBMCs.

The germline gives CDR1 MDHEN, CDR2 SYDVKM. The CDR3 totals 15 residues. Trimming took 3 bases from V and 2 from J, leaving 11 bases between them. Sequencing was performed with immunoSEQ multiplex PCR; in TCRdb, only in-frame clones are kept and a portion is missing. The sample yields about 150,000 clones, approximately 80% seen once. The source of this sequence is a man in his 60s who had recovered from COVID-19. The rearrangement links TRBV28 to TRBJ1-5; D perhaps matches TRBD1 (5 bases). The sequenced sample was peripheral blood. The chain's CDR3 is CASSLAGQGNQPQHF. CDR3 DNA: TGTGCCAGCAGTTTGGCGGGGCAGGGCAATCAGCCCCAGCATTTT.